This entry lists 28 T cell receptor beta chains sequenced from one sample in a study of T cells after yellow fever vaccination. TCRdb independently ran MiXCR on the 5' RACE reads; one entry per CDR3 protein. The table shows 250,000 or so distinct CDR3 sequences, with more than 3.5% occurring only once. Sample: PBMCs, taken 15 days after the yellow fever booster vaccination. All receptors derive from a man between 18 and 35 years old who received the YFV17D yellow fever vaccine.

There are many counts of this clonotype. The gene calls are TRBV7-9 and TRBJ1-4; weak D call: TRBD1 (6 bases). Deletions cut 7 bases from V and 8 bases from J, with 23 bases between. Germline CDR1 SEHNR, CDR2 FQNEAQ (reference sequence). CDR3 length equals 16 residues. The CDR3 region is CASTPATGLDGEKLFF. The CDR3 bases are TGTGCCAGCACCCCCGCGACAGGCCTCGATGGGGAAAAACTGTTTTTT.

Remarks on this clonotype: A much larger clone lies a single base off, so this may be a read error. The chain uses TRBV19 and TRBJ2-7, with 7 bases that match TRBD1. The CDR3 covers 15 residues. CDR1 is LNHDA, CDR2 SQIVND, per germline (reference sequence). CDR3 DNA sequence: TGTGCCAGTAGTGCCGGGCAGGGGGATTCCTACGAGCAGTGCTTC. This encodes CASSAGQGDSYEQCF.

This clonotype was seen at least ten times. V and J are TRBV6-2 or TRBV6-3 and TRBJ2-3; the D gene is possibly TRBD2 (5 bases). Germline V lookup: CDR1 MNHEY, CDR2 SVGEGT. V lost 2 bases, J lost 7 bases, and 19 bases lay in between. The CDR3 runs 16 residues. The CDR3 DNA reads TGTGCCAGCAGTTACCTGGATTTCGGAGGCTTCAATACGCAGTATTTT. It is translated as CASSYLDFGGFNTQYF.

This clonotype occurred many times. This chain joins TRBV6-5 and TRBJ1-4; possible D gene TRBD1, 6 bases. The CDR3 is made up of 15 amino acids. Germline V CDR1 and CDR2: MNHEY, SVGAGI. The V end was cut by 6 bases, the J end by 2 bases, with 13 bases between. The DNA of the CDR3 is TGTGCCAGCAGCCCAGTTAGGGGGACTAATGAAAAACTGTTTTTT. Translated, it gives CASSPVRGTNEKLFF.

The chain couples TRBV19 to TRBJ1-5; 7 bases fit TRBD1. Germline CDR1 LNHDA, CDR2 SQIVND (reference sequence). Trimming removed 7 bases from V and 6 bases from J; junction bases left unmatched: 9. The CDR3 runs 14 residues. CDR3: CASIFPGDSQPQHF. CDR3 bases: TGTGCCAGTATCTTCCCAGGGGACAGTCAGCCCCAGCATTTT.

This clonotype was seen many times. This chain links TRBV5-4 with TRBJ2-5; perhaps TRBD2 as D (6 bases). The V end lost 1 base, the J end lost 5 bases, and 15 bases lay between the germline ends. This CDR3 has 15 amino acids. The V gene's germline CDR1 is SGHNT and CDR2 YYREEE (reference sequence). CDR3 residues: CASSLYVIGRETQYF. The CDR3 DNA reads TGTGCCAGCAGCTTGTACGTTATTGGGAGGGAGACCCAGTACTTC.

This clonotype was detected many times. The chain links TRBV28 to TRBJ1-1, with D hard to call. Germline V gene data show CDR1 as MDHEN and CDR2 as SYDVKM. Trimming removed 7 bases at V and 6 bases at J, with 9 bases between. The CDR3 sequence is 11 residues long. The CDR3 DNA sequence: TGTGCCAGCACTTACACCTCTGAAGCTTTCTTT. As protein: CASTYTSEAFF.

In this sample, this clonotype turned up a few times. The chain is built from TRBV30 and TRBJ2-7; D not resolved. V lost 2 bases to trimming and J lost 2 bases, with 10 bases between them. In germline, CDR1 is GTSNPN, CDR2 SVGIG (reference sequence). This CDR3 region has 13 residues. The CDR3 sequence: CAWSIRNPYEQYF. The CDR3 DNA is TGTGCCTGGAGTATCCGAAACCCCTACGAGCAGTACTTC.

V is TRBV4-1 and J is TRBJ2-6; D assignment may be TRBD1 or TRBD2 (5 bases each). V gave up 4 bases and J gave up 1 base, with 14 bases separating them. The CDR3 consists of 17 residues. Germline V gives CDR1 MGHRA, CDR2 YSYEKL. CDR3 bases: TGCGCCAGCAGCCCCCCGGGGCGCTTTTCTGGGGCCAACGTCCTGACTTTC. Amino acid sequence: CASSPPGRFSGANVLTF.

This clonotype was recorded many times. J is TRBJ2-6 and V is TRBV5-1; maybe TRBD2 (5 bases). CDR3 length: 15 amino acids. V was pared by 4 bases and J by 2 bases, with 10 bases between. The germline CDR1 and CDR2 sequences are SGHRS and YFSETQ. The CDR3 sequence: CASSTVGTGANVLTF. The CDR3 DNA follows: TGCGCCAGCAGCACCGTCGGGACTGGGGCCAACGTCCTGACTTTC.

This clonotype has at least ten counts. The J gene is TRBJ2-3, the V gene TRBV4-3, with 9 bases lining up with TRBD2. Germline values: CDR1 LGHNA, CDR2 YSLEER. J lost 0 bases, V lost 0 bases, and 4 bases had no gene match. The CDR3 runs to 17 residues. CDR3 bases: TGCGCCAGCAGCCAAGAGTTTCTAGCGGGGAGCACAGATACGCAGTATTTT. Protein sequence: CASSQEFLAGSTDTQYF.

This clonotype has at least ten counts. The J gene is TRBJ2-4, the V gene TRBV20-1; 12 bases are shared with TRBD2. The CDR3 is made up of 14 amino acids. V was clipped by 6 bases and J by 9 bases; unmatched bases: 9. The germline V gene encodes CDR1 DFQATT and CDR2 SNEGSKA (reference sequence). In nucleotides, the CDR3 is TGCAGTGCAGACCTAGCGGGGGGGCCGGGCATTCAGTACTTC. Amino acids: CSADLAGGPGIQYF.

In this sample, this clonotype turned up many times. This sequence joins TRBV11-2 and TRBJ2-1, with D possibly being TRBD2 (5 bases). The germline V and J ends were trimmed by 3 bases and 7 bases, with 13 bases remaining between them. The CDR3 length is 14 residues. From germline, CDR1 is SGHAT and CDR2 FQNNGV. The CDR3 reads CASSLGLSGNEQFF. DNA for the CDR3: TGTGCCAGCAGCTTGGGATTGAGCGGAAATGAGCAGTTCTTC. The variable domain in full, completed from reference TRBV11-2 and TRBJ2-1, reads EAGVAQSPRYKIIEKRQSVAFWCNPISGHATLYWYQQILGQGPKLLIQFQNNGVVDDSQLPKDRFSAERLKGVDSTLKIQPAKLEDSAVYLCASSLGLSGNEQFFGPGTRLTVL.

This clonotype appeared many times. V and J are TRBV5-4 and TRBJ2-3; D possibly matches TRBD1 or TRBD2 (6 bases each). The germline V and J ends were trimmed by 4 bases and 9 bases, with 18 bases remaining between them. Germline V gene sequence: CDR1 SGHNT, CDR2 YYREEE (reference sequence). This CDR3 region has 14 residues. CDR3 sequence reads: CASSPRGEIGTQYF. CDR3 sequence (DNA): TGTGCCAGCAGCCCGAGGGGGGAGATAGGCACGCAGTATTTT.

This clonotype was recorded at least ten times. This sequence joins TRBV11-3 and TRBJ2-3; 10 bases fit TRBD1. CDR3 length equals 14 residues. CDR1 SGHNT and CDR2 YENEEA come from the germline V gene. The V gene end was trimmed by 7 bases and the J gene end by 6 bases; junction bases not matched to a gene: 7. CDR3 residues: CASTPGTGEDTQYF. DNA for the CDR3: TGTGCCAGCACCCCCGGGACAGGGGAGGATACGCAGTATTTT.

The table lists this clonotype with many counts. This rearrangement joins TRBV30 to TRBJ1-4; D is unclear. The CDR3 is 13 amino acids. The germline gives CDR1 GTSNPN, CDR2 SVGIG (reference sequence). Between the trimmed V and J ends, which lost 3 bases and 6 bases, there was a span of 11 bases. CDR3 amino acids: CAWSRRADEKLFF. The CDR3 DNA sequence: TGTGCCTGGAGCCGTCGGGCTGATGAAAAACTGTTTTTT.

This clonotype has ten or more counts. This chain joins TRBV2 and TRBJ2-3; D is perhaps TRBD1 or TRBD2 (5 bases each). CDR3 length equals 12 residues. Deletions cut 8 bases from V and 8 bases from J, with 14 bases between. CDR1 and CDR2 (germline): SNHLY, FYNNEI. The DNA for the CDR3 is TGTGCCAGCGGGACCCCTCAAGGTACGCAGTATTTT. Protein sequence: CASGTPQGTQYF.

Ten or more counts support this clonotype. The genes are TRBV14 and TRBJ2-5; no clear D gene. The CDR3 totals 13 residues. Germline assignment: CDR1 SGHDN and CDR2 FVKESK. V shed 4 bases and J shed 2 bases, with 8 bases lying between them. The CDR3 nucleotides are TGTGCCAGCAGCCGTACAGCTCAAGAGACCCAGTACTTC. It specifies CASSRTAQETQYF.

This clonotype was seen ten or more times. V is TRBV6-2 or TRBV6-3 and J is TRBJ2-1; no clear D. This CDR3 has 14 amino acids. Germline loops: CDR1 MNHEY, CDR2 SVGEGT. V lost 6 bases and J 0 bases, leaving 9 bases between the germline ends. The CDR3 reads CASRQPSSYNEQFF. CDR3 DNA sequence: TGTGCCAGCAGGCAACCTAGCTCCTACAATGAGCAGTTCTTC.

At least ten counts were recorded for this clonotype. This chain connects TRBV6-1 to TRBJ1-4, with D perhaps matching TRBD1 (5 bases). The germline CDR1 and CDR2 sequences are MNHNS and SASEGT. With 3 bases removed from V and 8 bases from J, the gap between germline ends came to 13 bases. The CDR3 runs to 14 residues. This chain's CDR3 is CASSDKGLWEKLFF. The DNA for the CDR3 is TGTGCCAGCAGTGATAAGGGGTTGTGGGAAAAACTGTTTTTT.

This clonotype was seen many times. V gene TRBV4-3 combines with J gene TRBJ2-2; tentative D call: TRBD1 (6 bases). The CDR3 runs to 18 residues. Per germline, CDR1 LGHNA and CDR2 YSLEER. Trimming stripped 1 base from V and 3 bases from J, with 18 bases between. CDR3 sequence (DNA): TGCGCCAGCAGCCAAGCTCGACCGGGACATCCGTACACCGGGGAGCTGTTTTTT. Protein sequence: CASSQARPGHPYTGELFF.

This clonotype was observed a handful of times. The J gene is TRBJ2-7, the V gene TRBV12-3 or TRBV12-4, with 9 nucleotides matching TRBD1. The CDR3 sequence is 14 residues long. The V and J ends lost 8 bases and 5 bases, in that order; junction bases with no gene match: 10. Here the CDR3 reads CASGGHRGPDEQYF. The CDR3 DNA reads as TGTGCCAGCGGGGGTCACAGGGGGCCGGACGAGCAGTACTTC.

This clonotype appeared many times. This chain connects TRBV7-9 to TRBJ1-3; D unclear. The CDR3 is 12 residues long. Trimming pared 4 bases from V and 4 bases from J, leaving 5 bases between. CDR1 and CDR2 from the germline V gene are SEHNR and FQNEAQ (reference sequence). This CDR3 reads CASSSGGNTIYF. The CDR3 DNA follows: TGTGCCAGCAGCTCTGGAGGAAACACCATATATTTT.

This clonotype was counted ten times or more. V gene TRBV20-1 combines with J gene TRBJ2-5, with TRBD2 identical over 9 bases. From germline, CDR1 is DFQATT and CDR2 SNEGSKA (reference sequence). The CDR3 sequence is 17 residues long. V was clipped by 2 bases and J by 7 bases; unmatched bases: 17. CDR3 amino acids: CSARRDRTSAGNGTQYF. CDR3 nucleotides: TGCAGTGCTAGAAGGGATCGGACTAGCGCCGGTAACGGGACCCAGTACTTC.

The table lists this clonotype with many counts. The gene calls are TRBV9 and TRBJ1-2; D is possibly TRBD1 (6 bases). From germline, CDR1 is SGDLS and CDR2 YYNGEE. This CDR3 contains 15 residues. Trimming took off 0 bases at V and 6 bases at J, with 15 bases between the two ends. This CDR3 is CASSVAQGSGDGYTF. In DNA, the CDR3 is TGTGCCAGCAGCGTAGCTCAGGGATCAGGGGATGGCTACACCTTC. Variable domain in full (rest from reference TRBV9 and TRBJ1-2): DSGVTQTPKHLITATGQRVTLRCSPRSGDLSVYWYQQSLDQGLQFLIQYYNGEERAKGNILERFSAQQFPDLHSELNLSSLELGDSALYFCASSVAQGSGDGYTFGSGTRLTVV.

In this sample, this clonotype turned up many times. Here the CDR3 reads CASSYSVESNNEQFF. CDR3 sequence (DNA): TGTGCCAGCAGTTACTCGGTGGAGTCTAACAATGAGCAGTTCTTC. The chain recombines TRBV6-5 with TRBJ2-1, with D hard to call. CDR3 length equals 15 residues. Trimming left V 0 bases short and J 5 bases short, with 11 bases between. Germline V CDR1 and CDR2: MNHEY, SVGAGI.

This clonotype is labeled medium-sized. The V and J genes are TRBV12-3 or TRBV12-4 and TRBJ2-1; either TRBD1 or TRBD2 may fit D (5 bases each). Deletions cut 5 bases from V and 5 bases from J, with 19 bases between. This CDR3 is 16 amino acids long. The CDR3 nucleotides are TGTGCCAGCAGTCCCCCCAGGGCTAGCCCTAACAATGAGCAGTTCTTC. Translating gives CASSPPRASPNNEQFF.

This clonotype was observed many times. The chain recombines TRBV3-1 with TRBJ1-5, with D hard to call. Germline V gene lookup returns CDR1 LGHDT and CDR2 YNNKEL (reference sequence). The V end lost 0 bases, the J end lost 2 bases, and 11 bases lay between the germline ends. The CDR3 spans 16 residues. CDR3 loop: CASSQEPPMGNQPQHF. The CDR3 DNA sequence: TGTGCCAGCAGCCAAGAACCCCCCATGGGCAATCAGCCCCAGCATTTT.